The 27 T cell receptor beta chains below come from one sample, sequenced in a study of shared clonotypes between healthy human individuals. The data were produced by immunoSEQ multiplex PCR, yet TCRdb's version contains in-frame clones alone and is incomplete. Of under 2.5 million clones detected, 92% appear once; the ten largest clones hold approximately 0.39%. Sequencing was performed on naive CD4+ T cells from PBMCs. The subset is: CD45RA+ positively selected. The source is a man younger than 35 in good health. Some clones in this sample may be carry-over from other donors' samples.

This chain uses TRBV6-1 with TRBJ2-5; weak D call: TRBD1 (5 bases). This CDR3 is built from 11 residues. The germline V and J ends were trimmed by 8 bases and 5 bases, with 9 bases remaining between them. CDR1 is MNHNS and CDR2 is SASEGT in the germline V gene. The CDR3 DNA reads TGTGCCAGCTCCAGGGCGGAGACCCAGTACTTC. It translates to CASSRAETQYF.

The chain's CDR3 is CASRVGSSAEQYF. In nucleotides, the CDR3 is TGTGCCAGCAGGGTTGGGTCCTCCGCCGAGCAGTACTTC. The chain carries TRBV6-5 and TRBJ2-7; D unclear. This CDR3 has 13 amino acids. Trimming took off 6 bases at V and 6 bases at J, with 15 bases between the two ends. CDR1 is MNHEY and CDR2 is SVGAGI in the germline V gene.

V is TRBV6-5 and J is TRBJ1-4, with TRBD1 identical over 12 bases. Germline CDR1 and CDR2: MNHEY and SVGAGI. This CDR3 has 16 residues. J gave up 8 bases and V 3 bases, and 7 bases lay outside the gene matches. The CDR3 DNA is TGTGCCAGCAGTTATCCGGGACAGGGGGCGATGGAAAAACTGTTTTTT. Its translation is CASSYPGQGAMEKLFF.

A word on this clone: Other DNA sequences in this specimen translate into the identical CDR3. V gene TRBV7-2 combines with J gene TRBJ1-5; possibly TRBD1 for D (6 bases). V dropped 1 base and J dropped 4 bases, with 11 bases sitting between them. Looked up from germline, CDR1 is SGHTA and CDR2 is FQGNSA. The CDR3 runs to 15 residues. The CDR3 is CASSLETGPNQPQHF. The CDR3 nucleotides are TGTGCCAGCAGCTTAGAGACAGGACCAAATCAGCCCCAGCATTTT. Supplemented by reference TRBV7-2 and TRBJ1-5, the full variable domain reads GAGVSQSPSNKVTEKGKDVELRCDPISGHTALYWYRQSLGQGLEFLIYFQGNSAPDKSGLPSDRFSAERTGGSVSTLTIQRTQQEDSAVYLCASSLETGPNQPQHFGDGTRLSIL.

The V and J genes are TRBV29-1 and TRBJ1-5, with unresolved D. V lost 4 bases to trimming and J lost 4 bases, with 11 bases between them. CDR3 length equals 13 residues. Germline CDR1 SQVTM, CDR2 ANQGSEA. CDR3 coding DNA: TGCAGCGTTGCCCAGGCCACTAATCAGCCCCAGCATTTT. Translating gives CSVAQATNQPQHF.

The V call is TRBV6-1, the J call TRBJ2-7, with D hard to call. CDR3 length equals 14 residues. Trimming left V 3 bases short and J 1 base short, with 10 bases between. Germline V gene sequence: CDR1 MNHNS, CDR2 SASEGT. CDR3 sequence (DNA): TGTGCCAGCAGTGAGGCGATCTCATCCTACGAGCAGTACTTC. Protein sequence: CASSEAISSYEQYF.

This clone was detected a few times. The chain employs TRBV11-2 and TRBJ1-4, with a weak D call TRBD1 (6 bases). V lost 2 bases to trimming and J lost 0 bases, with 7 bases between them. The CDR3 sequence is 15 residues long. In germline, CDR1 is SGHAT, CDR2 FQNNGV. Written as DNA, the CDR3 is TGTGCCAGCAGCTTATCAGGGGCAACTAATGAAAAACTGTTTTTT. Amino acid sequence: CASSLSGATNEKLFF.

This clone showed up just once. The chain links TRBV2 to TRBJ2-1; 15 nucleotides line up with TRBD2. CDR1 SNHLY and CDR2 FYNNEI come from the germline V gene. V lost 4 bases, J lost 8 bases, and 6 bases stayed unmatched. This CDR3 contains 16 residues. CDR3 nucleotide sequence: TGTGCCAGCAGTGTGGGACTAGCGGGAGGATTAGATGAGCAGTTCTTC. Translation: CASSVGLAGGLDEQFF.

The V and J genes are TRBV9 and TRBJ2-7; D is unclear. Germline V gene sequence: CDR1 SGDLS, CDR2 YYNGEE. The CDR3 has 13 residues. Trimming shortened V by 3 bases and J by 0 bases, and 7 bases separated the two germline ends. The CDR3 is CASSAQGSYEQYF. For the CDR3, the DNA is TGTGCCAGCAGCGCCCAAGGCTCCTACGAGCAGTACTTC.

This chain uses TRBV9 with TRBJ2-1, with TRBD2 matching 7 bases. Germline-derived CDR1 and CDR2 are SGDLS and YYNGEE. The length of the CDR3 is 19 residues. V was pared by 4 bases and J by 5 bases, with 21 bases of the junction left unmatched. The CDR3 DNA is TGTGCCAGCAGCCGAGAGCTCGCGGGAGTTAGGAAGGCCAACAATGAGCAGTTCTTC. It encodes CASSRELAGVRKANNEQFF.

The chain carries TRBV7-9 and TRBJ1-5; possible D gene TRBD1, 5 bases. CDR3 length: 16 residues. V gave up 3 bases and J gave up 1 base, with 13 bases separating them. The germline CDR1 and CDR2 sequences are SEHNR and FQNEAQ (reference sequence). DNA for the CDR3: TGTGCCAGCAGCTTGTCCGGGACCCGGAGCAATCAGCCCCAGCATTTT. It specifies CASSLSGTRSNQPQHF. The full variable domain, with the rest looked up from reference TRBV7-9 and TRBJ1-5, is DTGVSQNPRHKITKRGQNVTFRCDPISEHNRLYWYRQTLGQGPEFLTYFQNEAQLEKSRLLSDRFSAERPKGSFSTLEIQRTEQGDSAMYLCASSLSGTRSNQPQHFGDGTRLSIL.

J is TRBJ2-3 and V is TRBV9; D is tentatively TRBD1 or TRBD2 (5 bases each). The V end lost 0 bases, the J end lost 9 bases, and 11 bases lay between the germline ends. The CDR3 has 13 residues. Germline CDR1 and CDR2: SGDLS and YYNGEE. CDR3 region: CASSVEGAGTQYF. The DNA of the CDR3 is TGTGCCAGCAGCGTAGAGGGAGCAGGGACGCAGTATTTT.

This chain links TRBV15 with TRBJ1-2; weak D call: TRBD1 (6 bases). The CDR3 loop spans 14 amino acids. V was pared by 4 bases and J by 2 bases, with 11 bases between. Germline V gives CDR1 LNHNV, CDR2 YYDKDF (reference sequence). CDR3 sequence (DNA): TGTGCCACCAGCACCCGGGACACCAACTATGGCTACACCTTC. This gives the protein CATSTRDTNYGYTF.

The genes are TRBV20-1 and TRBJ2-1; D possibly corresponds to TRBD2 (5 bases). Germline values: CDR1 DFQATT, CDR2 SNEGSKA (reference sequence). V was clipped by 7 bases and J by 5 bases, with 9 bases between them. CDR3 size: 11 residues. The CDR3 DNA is TGCAGTGTTAAGACTAACAATGAGCAGTTCTTC. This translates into CSVKTNNEQFF.

In DNA, the CDR3 is TGTGCCAGCAGTTTACGACAGGGAAGTGGCTCTGGGGCCAACGTCCTGACTTTC. Amino acid sequence: CASSLRQGSGSGANVLTF. The genes are TRBV28 and TRBJ2-6; 7 bases agree with TRBD1. The length of the CDR3 is 18 residues. Trimming at V came to 2 bases and at J to 0 bases, leaving 7 bases not matched to a gene. Germline CDR1 MDHEN, CDR2 SYDVKM.

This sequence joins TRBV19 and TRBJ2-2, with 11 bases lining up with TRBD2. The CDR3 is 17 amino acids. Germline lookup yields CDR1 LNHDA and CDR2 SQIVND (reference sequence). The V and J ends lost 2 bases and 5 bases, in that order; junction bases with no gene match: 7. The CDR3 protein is CASSILAGGGRTGELFF. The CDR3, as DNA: TGTGCCAGTAGTATACTAGCGGGAGGAGGGAGAACCGGGGAGCTGTTTTTT. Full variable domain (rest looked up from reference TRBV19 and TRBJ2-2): DGGITQSPKYLFRKEGQNVTLSCEQNLNHDAMYWYRQDPGQGLRLIYYSQIVNDFQKGDIAEGYSVSREKKESFPLTVTSAQKNPTAFYLCASSILAGGGRTGELFFGEGSRLTVL.

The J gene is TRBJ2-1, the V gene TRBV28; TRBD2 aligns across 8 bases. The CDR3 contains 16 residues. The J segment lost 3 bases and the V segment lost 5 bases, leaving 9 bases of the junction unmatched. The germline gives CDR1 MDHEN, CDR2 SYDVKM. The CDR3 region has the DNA TGTGCCAGCAGTCCTAACGGGAGGGCTTTCTACAATGAGCAGTTCTTC. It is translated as CASSPNGRAFYNEQFF.

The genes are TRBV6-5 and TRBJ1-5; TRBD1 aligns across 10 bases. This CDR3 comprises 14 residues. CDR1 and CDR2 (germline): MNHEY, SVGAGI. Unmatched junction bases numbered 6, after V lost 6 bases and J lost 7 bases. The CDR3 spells CASRMTGGGQPQHF. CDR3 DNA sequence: TGTGCCAGCAGAATGACAGGGGGCGGGCAGCCCCAGCATTTT.

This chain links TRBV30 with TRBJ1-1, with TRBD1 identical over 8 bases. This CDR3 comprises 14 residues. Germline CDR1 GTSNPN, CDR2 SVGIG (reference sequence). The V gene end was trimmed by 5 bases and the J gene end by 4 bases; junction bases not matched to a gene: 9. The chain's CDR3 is CAWVVDRVSTEAFF. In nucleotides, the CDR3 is TGTGCCTGGGTCGTGGACAGGGTCTCCACTGAAGCTTTCTTT.

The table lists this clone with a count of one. CDR3 protein: CASSLKGSGANVLTF. CDR3 in DNA: TGTGCCAGCAGTTTAAAAGGCTCTGGGGCCAACGTCCTGACTTTC. The chain joins TRBV27 to TRBJ2-6; no clear D. The germline V and J ends were trimmed by 2 bases and 0 bases, with 5 bases remaining between them. This CDR3 has 15 residues. Germline V gene lookup returns CDR1 MNHEY and CDR2 SMNVEV (reference sequence).

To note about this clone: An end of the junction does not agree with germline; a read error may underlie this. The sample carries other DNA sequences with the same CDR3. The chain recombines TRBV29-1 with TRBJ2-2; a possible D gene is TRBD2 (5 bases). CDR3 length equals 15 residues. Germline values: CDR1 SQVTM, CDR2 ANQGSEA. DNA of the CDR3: TGCAGCGTGGGTCTCCTCCCCTTTAACACCGGGGAGCTGTTTTTC. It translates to CSVGLLPFNTGELFF.

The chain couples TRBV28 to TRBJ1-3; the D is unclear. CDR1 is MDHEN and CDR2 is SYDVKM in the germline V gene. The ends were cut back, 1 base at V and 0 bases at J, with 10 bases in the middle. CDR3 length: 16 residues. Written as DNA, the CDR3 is TGTGCCAGCAGTTTATCGGGTTTCGGCTCTGGAAACACCATATATTTT. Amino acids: CASSLSGFGSGNTIYF.

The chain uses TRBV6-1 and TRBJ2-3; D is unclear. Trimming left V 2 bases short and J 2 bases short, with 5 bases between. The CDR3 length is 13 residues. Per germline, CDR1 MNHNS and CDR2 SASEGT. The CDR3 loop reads CASSELYTDTQYF. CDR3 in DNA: TGTGCCAGCAGTGAATTATACACAGATACGCAGTATTTT.

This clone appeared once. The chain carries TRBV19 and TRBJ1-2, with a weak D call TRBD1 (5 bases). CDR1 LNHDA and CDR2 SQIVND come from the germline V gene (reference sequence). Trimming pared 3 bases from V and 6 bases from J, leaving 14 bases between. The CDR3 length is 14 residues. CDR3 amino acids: CASSIFGGENGYTF. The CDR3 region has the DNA TGTGCCAGTAGTATTTTCGGGGGTGAGAATGGCTACACCTTC.

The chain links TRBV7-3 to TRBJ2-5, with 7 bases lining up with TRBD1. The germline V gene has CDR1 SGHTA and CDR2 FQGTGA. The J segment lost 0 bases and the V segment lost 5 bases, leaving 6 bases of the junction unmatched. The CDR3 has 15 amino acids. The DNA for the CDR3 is TGTGCCAGCAGCATGGGACAGAGCTACCAAGAGACCCAGTACTTC. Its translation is CASSMGQSYQETQYF.

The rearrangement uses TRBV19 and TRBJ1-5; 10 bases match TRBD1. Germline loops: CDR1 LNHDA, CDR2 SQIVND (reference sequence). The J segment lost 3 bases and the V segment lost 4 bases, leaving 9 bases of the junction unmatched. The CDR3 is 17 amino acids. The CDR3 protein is CASSRRQGARNNQPQHF. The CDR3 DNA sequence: TGTGCCAGTAGTAGGAGACAGGGGGCAAGGAACAATCAGCCCCAGCATTTT.

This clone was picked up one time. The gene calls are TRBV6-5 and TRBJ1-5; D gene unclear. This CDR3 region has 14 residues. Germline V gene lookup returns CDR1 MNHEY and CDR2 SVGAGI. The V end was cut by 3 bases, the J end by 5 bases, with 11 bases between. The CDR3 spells CASSYSLTDQPQHF. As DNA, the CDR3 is TGTGCCAGCAGTTATTCTCTGACGGATCAGCCCCAGCATTTT.